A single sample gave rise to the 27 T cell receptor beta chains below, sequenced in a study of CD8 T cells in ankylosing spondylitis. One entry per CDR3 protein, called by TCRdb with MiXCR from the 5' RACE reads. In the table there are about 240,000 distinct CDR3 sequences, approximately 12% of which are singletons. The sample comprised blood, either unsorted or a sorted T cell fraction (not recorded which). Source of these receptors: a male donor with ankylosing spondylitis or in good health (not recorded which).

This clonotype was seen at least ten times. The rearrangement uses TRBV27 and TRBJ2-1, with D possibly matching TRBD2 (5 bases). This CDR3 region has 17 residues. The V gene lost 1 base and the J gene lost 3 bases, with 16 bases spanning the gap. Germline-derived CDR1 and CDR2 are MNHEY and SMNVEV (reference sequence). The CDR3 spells CASSLLGSSTLYNEQFF. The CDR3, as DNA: TGTGCCAGCAGTTTATTGGGGTCTAGCACCCTCTACAATGAGCAGTTCTTC.

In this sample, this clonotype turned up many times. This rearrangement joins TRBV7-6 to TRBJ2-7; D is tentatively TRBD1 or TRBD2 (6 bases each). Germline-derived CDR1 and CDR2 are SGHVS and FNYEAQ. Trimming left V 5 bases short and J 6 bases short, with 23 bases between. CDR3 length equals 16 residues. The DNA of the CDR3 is TGTGCCAGCAGCCGGTTAGGGGGGTCAACCTTCGGCGAGCAGTACTTC. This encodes CASSRLGGSTFGEQYF.

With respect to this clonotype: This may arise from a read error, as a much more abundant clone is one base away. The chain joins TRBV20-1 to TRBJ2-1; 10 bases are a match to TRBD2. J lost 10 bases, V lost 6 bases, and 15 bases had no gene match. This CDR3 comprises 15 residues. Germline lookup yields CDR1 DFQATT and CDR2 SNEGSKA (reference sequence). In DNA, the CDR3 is TGCAGTGCCGTCCTAGGGACTAGCGTTCTTCGCGAGCAGTTCTTC. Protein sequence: CSAVLGTSVLREQFF.

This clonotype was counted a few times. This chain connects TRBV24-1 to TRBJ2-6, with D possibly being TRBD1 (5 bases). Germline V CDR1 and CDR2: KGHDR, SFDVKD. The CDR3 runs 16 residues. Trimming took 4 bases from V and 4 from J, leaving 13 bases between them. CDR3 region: CATSDSGLRGANVLTF. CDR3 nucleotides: TGTGCCACCAGTGACTCAGGGTTGAGAGGGGCCAACGTCCTGACTTTC.

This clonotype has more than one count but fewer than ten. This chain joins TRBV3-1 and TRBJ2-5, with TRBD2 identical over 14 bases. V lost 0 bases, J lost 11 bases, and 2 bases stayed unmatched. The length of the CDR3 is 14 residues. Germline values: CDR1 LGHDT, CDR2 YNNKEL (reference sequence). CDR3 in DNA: TGTGCCAGCAGCCAAGATAGGACTAGCGGGAGGCAGTACTTC. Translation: CASSQDRTSGRQYF.

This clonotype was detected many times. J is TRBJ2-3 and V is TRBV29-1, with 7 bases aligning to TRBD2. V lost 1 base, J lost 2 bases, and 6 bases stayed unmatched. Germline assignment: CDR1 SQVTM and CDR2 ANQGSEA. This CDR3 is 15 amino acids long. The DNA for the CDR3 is TGCAGCGTTGAAGGGTCTAGCGGACTCACAGATACGCAGTATTTT. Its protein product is CSVEGSSGLTDTQYF.

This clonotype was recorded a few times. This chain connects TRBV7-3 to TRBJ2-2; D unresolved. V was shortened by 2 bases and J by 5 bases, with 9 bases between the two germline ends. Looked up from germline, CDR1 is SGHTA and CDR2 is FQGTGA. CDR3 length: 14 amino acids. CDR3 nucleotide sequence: TGTGCCAGCAGCTTATATCCACGGACCGGGGAGCTGTTTTTT. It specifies CASSLYPRTGELFF.

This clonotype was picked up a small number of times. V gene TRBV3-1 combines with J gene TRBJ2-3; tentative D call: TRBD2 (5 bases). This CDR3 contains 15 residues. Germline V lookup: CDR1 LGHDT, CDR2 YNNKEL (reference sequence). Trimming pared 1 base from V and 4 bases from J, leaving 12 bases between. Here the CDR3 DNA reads TGTGCCAGCAGCCAAGTCGGGTTCGGGGCAGATACGCAGTATTTT. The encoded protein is CASSQVGFGADTQYF.

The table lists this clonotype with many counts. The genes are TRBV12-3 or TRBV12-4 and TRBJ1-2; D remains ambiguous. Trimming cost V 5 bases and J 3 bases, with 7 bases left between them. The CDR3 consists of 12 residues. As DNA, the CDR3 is TGTGCCAGCAGTCCAGGTCACTATGGCTACACCTTC. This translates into CASSPGHYGYTF.

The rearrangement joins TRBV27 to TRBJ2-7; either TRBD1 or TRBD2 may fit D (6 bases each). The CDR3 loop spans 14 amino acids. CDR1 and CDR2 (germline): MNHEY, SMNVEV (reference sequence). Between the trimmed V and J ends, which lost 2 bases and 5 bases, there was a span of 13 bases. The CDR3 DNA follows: TGTGCCAGCAGTTTAGTCGGGGGCCCCAACGAGCAGTACTTC. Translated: CASSLVGGPNEQYF.

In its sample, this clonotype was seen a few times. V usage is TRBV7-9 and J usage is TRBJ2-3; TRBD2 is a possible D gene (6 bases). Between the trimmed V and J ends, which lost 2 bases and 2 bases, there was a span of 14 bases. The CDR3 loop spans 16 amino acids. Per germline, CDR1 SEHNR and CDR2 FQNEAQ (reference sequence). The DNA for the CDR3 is TGTGCCAGCAGCTTACTGCGACTAGATAACACAGATACGCAGTATTTT. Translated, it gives CASSLLRLDNTDTQYF.

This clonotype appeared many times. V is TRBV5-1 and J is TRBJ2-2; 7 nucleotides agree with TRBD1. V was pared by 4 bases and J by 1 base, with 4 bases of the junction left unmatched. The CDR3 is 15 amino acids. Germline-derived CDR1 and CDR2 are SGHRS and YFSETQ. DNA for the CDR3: TGCGCCAGCAGCGCGAGACAGGGGAACACCGGGGAGCTGTTTTTT. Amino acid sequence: CASSARQGNTGELFF.

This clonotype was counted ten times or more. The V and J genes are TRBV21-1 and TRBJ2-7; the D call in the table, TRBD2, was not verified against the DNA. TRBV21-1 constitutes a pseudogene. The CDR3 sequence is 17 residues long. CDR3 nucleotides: TGTGCCAGCAGCATCTCTTCGGGGACTAGGGCTAGCGGCGAGCAGTACTTC. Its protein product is CASSISSGTRASGEQYF.

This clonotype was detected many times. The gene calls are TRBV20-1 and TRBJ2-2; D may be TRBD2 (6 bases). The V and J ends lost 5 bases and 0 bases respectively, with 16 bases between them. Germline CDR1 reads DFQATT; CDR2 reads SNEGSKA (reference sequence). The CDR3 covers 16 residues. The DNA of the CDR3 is TGCAGTGCTTTTCGTGGAGGGCCAGCGAACACCGGGGAGCTGTTTTTT. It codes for CSAFRGGPANTGELFF.

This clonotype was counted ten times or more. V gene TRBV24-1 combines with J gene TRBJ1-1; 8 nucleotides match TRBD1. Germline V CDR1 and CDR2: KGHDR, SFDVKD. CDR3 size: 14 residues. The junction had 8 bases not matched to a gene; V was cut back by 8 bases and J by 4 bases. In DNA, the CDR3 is TGTGCCACCAAACAGCAGGGGGCGGGCACTGAAGCTTTCTTT. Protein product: CATKQQGAGTEAFF.

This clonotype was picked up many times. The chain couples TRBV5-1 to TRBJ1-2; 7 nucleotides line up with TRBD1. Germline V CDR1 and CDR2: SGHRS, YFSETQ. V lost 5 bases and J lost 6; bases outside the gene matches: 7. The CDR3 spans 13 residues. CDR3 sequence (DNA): TGCGCCAGCAGAACAGGGGACGGGGATGGCTACACCTTC. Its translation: CASRTGDGDGYTF.

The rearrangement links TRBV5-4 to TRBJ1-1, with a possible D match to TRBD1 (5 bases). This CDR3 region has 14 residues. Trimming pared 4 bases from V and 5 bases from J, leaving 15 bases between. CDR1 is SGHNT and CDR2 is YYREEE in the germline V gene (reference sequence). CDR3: CASSPRGGSTEAFF. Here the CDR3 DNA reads TGTGCCAGCAGCCCTCGGGGGGGGTCAACTGAAGCTTTCTTT.

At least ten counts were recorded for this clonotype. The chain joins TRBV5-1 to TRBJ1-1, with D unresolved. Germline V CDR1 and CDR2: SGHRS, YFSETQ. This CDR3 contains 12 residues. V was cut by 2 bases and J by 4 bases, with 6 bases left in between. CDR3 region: CASSFARTEAFF. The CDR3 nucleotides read TGCGCCAGCAGCTTCGCGCGCACTGAAGCTTTCTTT.

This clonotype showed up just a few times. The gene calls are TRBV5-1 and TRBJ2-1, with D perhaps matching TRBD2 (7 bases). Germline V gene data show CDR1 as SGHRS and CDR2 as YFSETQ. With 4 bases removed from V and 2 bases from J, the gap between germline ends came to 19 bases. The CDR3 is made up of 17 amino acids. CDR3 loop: CASSPFGGGAAYNEQFF. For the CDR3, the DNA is TGCGCCAGCAGCCCCTTTGGAGGGGGGGCCGCCTACAATGAGCAGTTCTTC.

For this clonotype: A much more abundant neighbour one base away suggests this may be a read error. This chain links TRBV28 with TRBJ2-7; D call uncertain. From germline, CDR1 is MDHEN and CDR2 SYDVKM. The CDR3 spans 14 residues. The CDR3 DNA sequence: TGTGTCAGCAGTTTAAATCTAGGGTTTGACGAGCAGTACTTC. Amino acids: CVSSLNLGFDEQYF.

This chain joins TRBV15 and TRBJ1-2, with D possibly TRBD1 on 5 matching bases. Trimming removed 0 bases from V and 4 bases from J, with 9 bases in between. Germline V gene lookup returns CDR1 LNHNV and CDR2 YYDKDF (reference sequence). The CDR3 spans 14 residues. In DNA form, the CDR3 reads TGTGCCACCAGCAGAGATGTAGGGGTCTATGGCTACACCTTC. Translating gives CATSRDVGVYGYTF.

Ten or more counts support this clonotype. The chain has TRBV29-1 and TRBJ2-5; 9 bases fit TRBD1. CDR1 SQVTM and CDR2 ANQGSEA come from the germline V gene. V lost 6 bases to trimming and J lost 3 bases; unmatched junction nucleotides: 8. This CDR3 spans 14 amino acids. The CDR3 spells CSVLPGTGKETQYF. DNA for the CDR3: TGCAGCGTCCTACCCGGGACAGGGAAAGAGACCCAGTACTTC.

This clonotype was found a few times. This CDR3 is CSAYQGPTYEQYF. The CDR3 bases are TGCAGTGCTTACCAGGGACCTACCTACGAGCAGTACTTC. This sequence joins TRBV20-1 and TRBJ2-7; TRBD1 or TRBD2 may be the D gene (5 bases each). The CDR3 totals 13 residues. V was cut by 5 bases and J by 2 bases, with 13 bases left in between. Germline V CDR1 and CDR2: DFQATT, SNEGSKA (reference sequence).

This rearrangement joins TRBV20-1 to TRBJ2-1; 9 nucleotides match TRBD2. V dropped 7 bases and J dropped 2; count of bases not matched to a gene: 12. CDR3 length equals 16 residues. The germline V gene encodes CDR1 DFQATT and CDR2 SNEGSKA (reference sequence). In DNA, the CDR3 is TGCAGTGTCCGACCCGCTAGCGGGGAAGCCTACAATGAGCAGTTCTTC. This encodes CSVRPASGEAYNEQFF.

The chain's CDR3 is CASSYRIGLADFYEQYF. In nucleotides, the CDR3 is TGTGCCAGCAGTTACCGGATAGGGCTAGCGGACTTCTACGAGCAGTACTTC. V usage is TRBV6-2 or TRBV6-3 and J usage is TRBJ2-7; 7 nucleotides match TRBD2. Germline trimming cut 2 bases from V and 3 bases from J; bases unmatched to any gene: 13. The CDR3 covers 17 residues. Germline V gene lookup returns CDR1 MNHEY and CDR2 SVGEGT.

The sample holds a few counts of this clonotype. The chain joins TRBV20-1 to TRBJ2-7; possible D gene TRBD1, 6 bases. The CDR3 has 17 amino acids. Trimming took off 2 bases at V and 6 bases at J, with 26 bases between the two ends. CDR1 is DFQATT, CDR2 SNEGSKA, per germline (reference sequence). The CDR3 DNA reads TGCAGTGCTAGACCCCTGGGGGCCGTGCAGGGGATGAGCGAGCAGTACTTC. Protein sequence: CSARPLGAVQGMSEQYF.

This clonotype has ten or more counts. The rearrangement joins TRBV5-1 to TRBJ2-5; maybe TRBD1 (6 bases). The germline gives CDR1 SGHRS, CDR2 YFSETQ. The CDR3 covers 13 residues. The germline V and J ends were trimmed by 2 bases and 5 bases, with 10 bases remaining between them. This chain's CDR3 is CASSLQGRETQYF. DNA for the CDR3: TGCGCCAGCAGCTTACAGGGCCGGGAGACCCAGTACTTC.